This passage covers 6 T cell receptor beta chains from one sample sequenced in a study of T cells in localized non-small cell lung cancer. TCRdb's table, derived via immunoSEQ multiplex PCR, lists solely in-frame clones and lacks some. Of tens of thousands of clones in the sample, more than 70% were seen once. The sequencing here drew on peripheral blood, taken before any cancer treatment. These receptors were taken from a female donor at least 60 years old with stage I squamous cell lung carcinoma.

CDR3: CATGGTVGETQYF. The CDR3, as DNA: TGCGCCACCGGAGGGACGGTGGGAGAGACCCAGTACTTC. The chain couples TRBV5-1 to TRBJ2-5; possibly TRBD2 for D (6 bases). Trimming removed 9 bases at V and 4 bases at J, with 16 bases between. Germline V gene sequence: CDR1 SGHRS, CDR2 YFSETQ. The CDR3 is 13 residues long.

This chain uses TRBV7-9 with TRBJ2-7; a possible D gene is TRBD2 (6 bases). V lost 5 bases and J lost 6, with 20 bases in between. The CDR3 totals 15 residues. Germline CDR1 SEHNR, CDR2 FQNEAQ (reference sequence). The CDR3 here is CASSAPYGRQPEQYF. The CDR3 DNA follows: TGTGCCAGCAGCGCCCCTTACGGGAGACAACCCGAGCAGTACTTC.

The chain carries TRBV7-6 and TRBJ2-1; D is uncertain. CDR1 SGHVS and CDR2 FNYEAQ come from the germline V gene. V shed 5 bases and J shed 5 bases, with 13 bases lying between them. CDR3 length: 14 residues. The CDR3 protein is CASSRLMDNNEQFF. The CDR3 nucleotides read TGTGCCAGCAGCCGCCTAATGGATAACAATGAGCAGTTCTTC.

DNA of the CDR3: TGCAGCCTCAGGGGGGGAAACACCATATATTTT. Amino acid sequence: CSLRGGNTIYF. The chain couples TRBV29-1 to TRBJ1-3, with 7 bases fitting TRBD1. The germline V gene encodes CDR1 SQVTM and CDR2 ANQGSEA. J gave up 4 bases and V 8 bases, and 2 bases lay outside the gene matches. The CDR3 covers 11 residues.

The rearrangement uses TRBV11-2 and TRBJ1-1, with TRBD1 identical over 7 bases. The CDR3 consists of 14 residues. Per the germline V gene, CDR1 is SGHAT and CDR2 is FQNNGV. V dropped 4 bases and J dropped 1; count of bases not matched to a gene: 3. The CDR3 reads CASSSYRGNTEAFF. The DNA for the CDR3 is TGTGCCAGCAGCTCCTACAGGGGGAACACTGAAGCTTTCTTT.

This chain uses TRBV6-5 with TRBJ2-7, with D maybe TRBD2 (5 bases). Trimming stripped 7 bases from V and 2 bases from J, with 18 bases between. The CDR3 has 15 residues. The germline CDR1 and CDR2 sequences are MNHEY and SVGAGI. CDR3 in amino acids: CASTGKRFPPYEQYF. Here the CDR3 DNA reads TGTGCCAGCACAGGAAAGCGGTTCCCCCCCTACGAGCAGTACTTC.